This T cell receptor (beta chain) was documented in a study of T cells in Graves' hyperthyroidism and ophthalmopathy. This clonotype was seen more than once but under ten times. Trimming pared 1 base from V and 0 bases from J, leaving 15 bases between. The CDR3 totals 17 residues. Germline CDR1 MGHRA, CDR2 YSYEKL. The CDR3 regions of TCR beta were amplified from RNA transcripts. HTBI primers were the set used in a first-round RT-PCR of the TCR CDR3. TCRdb re-derived calls from the multiplex PCR reads in MiXCR, one entry per CDR3 protein. The sample lists about 360,000 distinct CDR3 sequences; about 13% were seen once.

Sequenced material: blood. The rearrangement joins TRBV4-1 to TRBJ1-1; no reliable D call. This clonotype was sampled from a woman aged 18-35 years with Graves' hyperthyroidism. The CDR3 nucleotides read TGCGCCAGCAGCCAAGCTGGAGGGCCACTTATGAACACTGAAGCTTTCTTT. Amino acids: CASSQAGGPLMNTEAFF.